The rows below give T cell receptor beta chains drawn from one sample of a study of T cell repertoires in ileal Crohn's disease. Repertoires were generated with immunoSEQ multiplex PCR, while TCRdb's copy carries only in-frame clones and drops some. This table holds over 13,000 clones, roughly 80% found once. Sequencing was carried out using ileal tissue. The receptors derive from an adult with Crohn's disease. The CDR3 runs from the conserved cysteine through the conserved F or W. Each record gives: D gene, J gene, clone size, V gene, CDR3 DNA, CDR3 protein. The D gene is left open where the match is weak. Size is omitted from some rows. Given values are once, few, many or a class for expanded clones.

d_call: -
j_call: TRBJ2-7
clone_size: -
v_call: TRBV7-2
cdr3_nt: TGTGCCAGCAGCTTAGGGACAGTTTACGAGCAGTACTTC
cdr3_aa: CASSLGTVYEQYF

d_call: -
j_call: TRBJ1-2
clone_size: once
v_call: TRBV30
cdr3_nt: TGTGCCTGGAGTGTAGGAGCTGGCTACACCTTC
cdr3_aa: CAWSVGAGYTF

d_call: -
j_call: TRBJ1-2
clone_size: once
v_call: TRBV5-1
cdr3_nt: TGCGCCAGCAGCTTGCAGCGTGACTATGGCTACACCTTC
cdr3_aa: CASSLQRDYGYTF

d_call: TRBD2
j_call: TRBJ2-1
clone_size: -
v_call: TRBV14
cdr3_nt: TGTGCCAGCAGCCAAGATTTAGGTCTAGCGGGAAATGAGCAGTTCTTC
cdr3_aa: CASSQDLGLAGNEQFF

d_call: -
j_call: TRBJ1-6
clone_size: -
v_call: TRBV14
cdr3_nt: TGTGCCAGCAGCCAAAGCGGGGGGTCCTATAATTCACCCCTCCACTTT
cdr3_aa: CASSQSGGSYNSPLHF

d_call: -
j_call: TRBJ1-2
clone_size: -
v_call: TRBV9
cdr3_nt: TGTGCCAGCAGCGTAGGCGGATTTAGCTACACCTTC
cdr3_aa: CASSVGGFSYTF

d_call: -
j_call: TRBJ2-1
clone_size: -
v_call: TRBV6-5
cdr3_nt: TGTGCCAGCAGCCGAGGGACTGTTTACAATGAGCAGTTCTTC
cdr3_aa: CASSRGTVYNEQFF

d_call: TRBD1
j_call: TRBJ2-3
clone_size: -
v_call: TRBV9
cdr3_nt: TGTGCCAGCAGCGCCAAGACAGGGGGCATAGACTTCCCGGGGGGCCCTTCTAGCACAGATACGCAGTATTTT
cdr3_aa: CASSAKTGGIDFPGGPSSTDTQYF

d_call: TRBD1
j_call: TRBJ1-1
clone_size: -
v_call: TRBV6-1
cdr3_nt: TGTGCCAGCAGTCGCCAGGGGGGTGACACTGAAGCTTTCTTT
cdr3_aa: CASSRQGGDTEAFF

d_call: -
j_call: TRBJ1-5
clone_size: few
v_call: TRBV27
cdr3_nt: TGTGCCAGCAGTACCCGACGGGATCAGCCCCAGCATTTT
cdr3_aa: CASSTRRDQPQHF

d_call: -
j_call: TRBJ2-2
clone_size: -
v_call: TRBV5-6
cdr3_nt: TGTGCCAGCCTCCGGGGTAGCTGGTCCGGGGAGCTGTTTTTT
cdr3_aa: CASLRGSWSGELFF

d_call: -
j_call: TRBJ1-3
clone_size: -
v_call: TRBV18
cdr3_nt: TGTGCCAGCTCACCCGACAGTCCTGGAAACACCATATATTTT
cdr3_aa: CASSPDSPGNTIYF

d_call: TRBD2
j_call: TRBJ2-1
clone_size: -
v_call: TRBV6-6
cdr3_nt: TGTGCCAGCCACGACGGGGGGTCCTCCTACAATGAGCAGTTCTTC
cdr3_aa: CASHDGGSSYNEQFF

d_call: -
j_call: TRBJ1-2
clone_size: -
v_call: TRBV29-1
cdr3_nt: TGCAGCGTTGGCAACGCGGCAGGGGAAGGATCCGGCTACACCTTC
cdr3_aa: CSVGNAAGEGSGYTF

d_call: -
j_call: TRBJ1-1
clone_size: -
v_call: TRBV6-5
cdr3_nt: TGTGCCAGCAGAAAGGGGTTAACAGAGACTGAAGCTTTCTTT
cdr3_aa: CASRKGLTETEAFF

d_call: -
j_call: TRBJ1-5
clone_size: -
v_call: TRBV2
cdr3_nt: TGTGCCAGCAGTGAAATAGGGAGGAGCAATCAGCCCCAGCATTTT
cdr3_aa: CASSEIGRSNQPQHF

d_call: TRBD1
j_call: TRBJ2-5
clone_size: once
v_call: TRBV9
cdr3_nt: TGTGCCAGCAGCGTTTTAGGACAGGGGATAGGAGAGACCCAGTACTTC
cdr3_aa: CASSVLGQGIGETQYF

d_call: -
j_call: TRBJ1-3
clone_size: -
v_call: TRBV7-2
cdr3_nt: TGTGCCAGCAGCTACGCGGCGGTCACTGGAAACACCATATATTTT
cdr3_aa: CASSYAAVTGNTIYF

d_call: -
j_call: TRBJ1-1
clone_size: -
v_call: TRBV5-6
cdr3_nt: TGTGCCAGCAGCTTGGGGGAAACTAGGAGGAGCCCGAACACTGAAGCTTTCTTT
cdr3_aa: CASSLGETRRSPNTEAFF

d_call: -
j_call: TRBJ1-2
clone_size: -
v_call: TRBV4-3
cdr3_nt: TGCGCCAGCAGCCAAGATCCGGGGGGGACCTCCTTTAACTATGGCTACACCTTC
cdr3_aa: CASSQDPGGTSFNYGYTF

d_call: TRBD2
j_call: TRBJ2-3
clone_size: -
v_call: TRBV5-1
cdr3_nt: TGCGCCAGCAGGACTAGCGGGGGGGCAGATACGCAGTATTTT
cdr3_aa: CASRTSGGADTQYF

d_call: TRBD1
j_call: TRBJ2-1
clone_size: -
v_call: TRBV11-2
cdr3_nt: TGTGCCAGCAGCTTCTTGGGACAGGACAATGAGCAGTTCTTC
cdr3_aa: CASSFLGQDNEQFF

d_call: TRBD1
j_call: TRBJ1-6
clone_size: -
v_call: TRBV7-8
cdr3_nt: TGTGCCAGCAGCTTAGGGTTTGGGACAGATTATAATTCACCCCTCCACTTT
cdr3_aa: CASSLGFGTDYNSPLHF

d_call: TRBD2
j_call: TRBJ2-4
clone_size: few
v_call: TRBV27
cdr3_nt: TGTGCCAGCAGTTTACGGGGGAGGGACGCCAAAAACATTCAGTACTTC
cdr3_aa: CASSLRGRDAKNIQYF

d_call: -
j_call: TRBJ1-5
clone_size: -
v_call: TRBV19
cdr3_nt: TGTGCCAGTAGTATGGAGCAGGGTCCTCAGCCCCAGCATTTT
cdr3_aa: CASSMEQGPQPQHF

d_call: TRBD2
j_call: TRBJ2-1
clone_size: -
v_call: TRBV10-1
cdr3_nt: TGCGCCAGCATGGGCGGGAGCAGCGATGAGCAGTTCTTC
cdr3_aa: CASMGGSSDEQFF

d_call: -
j_call: TRBJ1-4
clone_size: -
v_call: TRBV29-1
cdr3_nt: TGCAGCGCCTGGCAGGGTTCGGATGAAAAACTGTTTTTT
cdr3_aa: CSAWQGSDEKLFF

d_call: -
j_call: TRBJ1-3
clone_size: -
v_call: TRBV18
cdr3_nt: TGTGCCAGCTCCGGGGGAGACTCTGGAAACACCATATATTTT
cdr3_aa: CASSGGDSGNTIYF

d_call: -
j_call: TRBJ2-1
clone_size: -
v_call: TRBV2
cdr3_nt: TGTGCCAGCAGTGACTGGCGGGGCTCCTACAATGAGCAGTTCTTC
cdr3_aa: CASSDWRGSYNEQFF

d_call: TRBD2
j_call: TRBJ2-1
clone_size: -
v_call: TRBV19
cdr3_nt: TGTGCCAGTAGTATGGGTAGCGGGGGGGCAGTCAATGAGCAGCTCTTC
cdr3_aa: CASSMGSGGAVNEQLF

d_call: TRBD2
j_call: TRBJ2-3
clone_size: -
v_call: TRBV4-3
cdr3_nt: TGCGCCAGCAGCCAAGATCTCGGACTAGCGGGGAGATCTAGCACAGATACGCAGTATTTT
cdr3_aa: CASSQDLGLAGRSSTDTQYF

d_call: -
j_call: TRBJ2-7
clone_size: -
v_call: TRBV2
cdr3_nt: TGTGCCAGCAGTGAAGTGGCGGGCACCTACGAGCAGTACTTC
cdr3_aa: CASSEVAGTYEQYF

d_call: TRBD1
j_call: TRBJ1-1
clone_size: -
v_call: TRBV23-1
cdr3_nt: TGCGCCAGCAGTCAATCGACGGTCAGGGGGCACATGAACACTGAAGCTTTCTTT
cdr3_aa: CASSQSTVRGHMNTEAFF

d_call: -
j_call: TRBJ2-1
clone_size: -
v_call: TRBV4-2
cdr3_nt: TGTGCCAGCAGCCATGAGGCCTCCCTGAGCTCCTACAATGAGCAGTTCTTC
cdr3_aa: CASSHEASLSSYNEQFF

d_call: -
j_call: TRBJ2-3
clone_size: few
v_call: TRBV5-5
cdr3_nt: TGTGCCAGCAGCTTGGTGGCAGGGGGGAGCACAGATACGCAGTATTTT
cdr3_aa: CASSLVAGGSTDTQYF

d_call: -
j_call: TRBJ2-7
clone_size: few
v_call: TRBV28
cdr3_nt: TGTGCCAGCCCTACAGGGCTGTCCTACGAGCAGTACTTC
cdr3_aa: CASPTGLSYEQYF

d_call: TRBD2
j_call: TRBJ2-5
clone_size: -
v_call: TRBV18
cdr3_nt: TGTGCCAGCTCACGGACTAGCGGGAGAGAGGACGGAGAGACCCAGTACTTC
cdr3_aa: CASSRTSGREDGETQYF